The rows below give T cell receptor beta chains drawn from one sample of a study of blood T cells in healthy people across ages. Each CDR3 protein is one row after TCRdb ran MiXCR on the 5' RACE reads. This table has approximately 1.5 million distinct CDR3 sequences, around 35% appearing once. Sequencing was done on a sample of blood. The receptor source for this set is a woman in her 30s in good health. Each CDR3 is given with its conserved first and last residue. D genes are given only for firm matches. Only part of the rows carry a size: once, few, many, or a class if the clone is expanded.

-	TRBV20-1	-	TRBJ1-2	CSATPGASYTF	TGCAGTGCTACCCCGGGGGCAAGCTACACCTTC
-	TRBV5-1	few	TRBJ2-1	CASIAGTVSSYNEQFF	TGCGCCAGCATTGCCGGGACGGTGAGCTCCTACAATGAGCAGTTCTTC
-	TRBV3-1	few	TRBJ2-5	CASSPESRGTQYF	TGTGCCAGCAGCCCGGAATCAAGGGGGACCCAGTACTTC
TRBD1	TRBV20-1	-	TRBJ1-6	CSATSGTGYSPLHF	TGCAGTGCTACCTCCGGGACAGGGTATTCACCCCTCCACTTT
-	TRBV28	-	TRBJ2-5	CASSPRTPPETQYF	TGTGCCAGCAGTCCCCGGACCCCCCCAGAGACCCAGTACTTC
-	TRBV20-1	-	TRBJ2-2	CSARLAYTGELFF	TGCAGTGCTAGACTAGCGTATACCGGGGAGCTGTTTTTT
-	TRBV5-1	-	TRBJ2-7	CASSLDPISGYEYF	TGCGCCAGCAGCTTGGATCCTATTAGCGGATACGAGTACTTC
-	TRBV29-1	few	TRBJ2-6	CSVGARGRSGANVLTF	TGCAGCGTTGGGGCACGGGGACGCTCTGGGGCCAACGTCCTGACTTTC
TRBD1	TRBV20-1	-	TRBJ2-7	CSARETGVPREQYF	TGCAGTGCTAGAGAAACAGGGGTTCCGCGCGAGCAGTACTTC
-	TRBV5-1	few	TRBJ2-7	CASSSTAPYEQYF	TGCGCCAGCAGCTCGACGGCTCCTTACGAGCAGTACTTC
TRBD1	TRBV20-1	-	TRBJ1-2	CSAKGDSNYGYTF	TGCAGTGCGAAGGGGGACAGCAACTATGGCTACACCTTC
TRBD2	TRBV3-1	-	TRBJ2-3	CASSQTRTSFTDTQYF	TGTGCCAGCAGCCAAACTAGGACTAGCTTCACAGATACGCAGTATTTT
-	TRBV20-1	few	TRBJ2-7	CSANNDYEQYF	TGCAGTGCTAATAACGACTACGAGCAGTACTTC
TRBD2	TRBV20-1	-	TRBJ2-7	CSAREPKREGRNEQYF	TGCAGTGCTAGAGAGCCAAAGCGGGAGGGCCGGAACGAGCAGTACTTC
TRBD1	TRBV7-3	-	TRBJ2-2	CASSLTIRGQGSTGELFF	TGTGCCAGCAGCTTAACAATAAGGGGACAGGGATCCACCGGGGAGCTGTTTTTT
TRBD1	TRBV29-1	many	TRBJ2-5	CSTSGDRGLQETQYF	TGCAGCACCTCGGGGGACAGGGGGCTTCAAGAGACCCAGTACTTC
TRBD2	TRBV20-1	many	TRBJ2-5	CSASRTLAGVPETQYF	TGCAGTGCTAGTAGGACCCTAGCGGGAGTCCCAGAGACCCAGTACTTC
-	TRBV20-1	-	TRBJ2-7	CSADNAYEQYF	TGCAGTGCTGACAACGCCTACGAGCAGTACTTC
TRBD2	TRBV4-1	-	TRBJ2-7	CASSQDRGLAGGTYEQYF	TGCGCCAGCAGCCAAGATCGGGGACTAGCGGGAGGGACCTACGAGCAGTACTTC
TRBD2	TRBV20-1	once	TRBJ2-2	CSARGTSGSAGELFF	TGCAGTGCTAGGGGAACTAGCGGGAGTGCCGGGGAGCTGTTTTTT
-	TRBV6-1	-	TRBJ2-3	CASSEPLGGRTDAQYF	TGTGCCAGCAGTGAACCCCTCGGGGGGCGGACAGATGCGCAGTATTTT
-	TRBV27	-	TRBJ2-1	CASSLSDPSRGEQFF	TGTGCCAGCAGTTTATCCGACCCGTCCCGCGGGGAGCAGTTCTTC
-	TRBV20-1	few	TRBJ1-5	CSARDPGDGGVVAQHF	TGCAGTGCTAGAGATCCGGGGGACGGAGGGGTAGTGGCCCAGCATTTT
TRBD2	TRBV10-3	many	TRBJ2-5	CAVRLAEQETQYF	TGTGCCGTCCGACTAGCGGAGCAAGAGACCCAGTACTTC
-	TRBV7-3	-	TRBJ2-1	CASSLPQREEFF	TGTGCCAGCAGCCTACCTCAGCGAGAGGAGTTCTTC